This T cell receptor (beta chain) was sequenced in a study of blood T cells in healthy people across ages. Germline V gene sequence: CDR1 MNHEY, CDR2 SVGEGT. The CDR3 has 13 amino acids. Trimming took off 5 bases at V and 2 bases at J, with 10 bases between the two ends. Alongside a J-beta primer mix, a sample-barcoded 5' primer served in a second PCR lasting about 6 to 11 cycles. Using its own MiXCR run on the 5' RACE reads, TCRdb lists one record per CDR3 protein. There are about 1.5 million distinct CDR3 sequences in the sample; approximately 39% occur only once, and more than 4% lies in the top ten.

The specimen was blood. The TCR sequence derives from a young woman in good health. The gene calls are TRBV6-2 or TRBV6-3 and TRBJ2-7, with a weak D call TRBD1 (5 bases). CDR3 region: CASSRGHPYEQYF. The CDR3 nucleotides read TGTGCCAGCAGTAGAGGACATCCCTACGAGCAGTACTTC.